The rows below give T cell receptor beta chains drawn from one sample of a study of ipilimumab plus nivolumab after autologous stem cell transplantation. This table comes from immunoSEQ multiplex PCR, and its TCRdb copy is limited to in-frame clones, with some not included. The sample gives about 16,000 clones, 80% to 85% of which show up once; about 23% is in the top ten. The material sequenced was PBMCs, taken in a trial of ipilimumab plus nivolumab as post-transplant consolidation. The origin of the receptors is a male donor with diffuse large B-cell lymphoma. Both conserved end residues are part of each CDR3. The D gene is left open where the match is weak. Clone size appears in some rows only: once, few, many, or a class for an expanded clone.

CASSSTSPYEQFF	TGTGCCAGCAGTTCCACCTCCCCATATGAGCAGTTCTTC	TRBV28	TRBJ2-1	-	-
CASSLSYSLKTDTQYF	TGCGCCAGCAGCTTGTCGTATAGCTTAAAGACAGATACGCAGTATTTT	TRBV5-1	TRBJ2-3	-	-
CASSLIYRSYEQYF	TGTGCCAGCAGTTTAATCTACAGATCCTACGAGCAGTACTTC	TRBV28	TRBJ2-7	once	-
CASSARLAGGHTTQYF	TGTGCCAGCAGCGCCAGACTAGCGGGGGGGCACACGACGCAGTATTTT	TRBV9	TRBJ2-3	-	TRBD2
CASSPWALAGVGTDTQYF	TGTGCCAGCTCACCATGGGCCCTAGCGGGGGTGGGCACAGATACGCAGTATTTT	TRBV18	TRBJ2-3	-	TRBD2
CASSSSLPIYEQFF	TGTGCCAGCAGCAGCAGCCTACCTATTTATGAGCAGTTCTTC	TRBV2	TRBJ2-1	-	-
CASSGAGSYEQYF	TGTGCCAGCTCAGGGGCGGGGAGCTACGAGCAGTACTTC	TRBV6-5	TRBJ2-7	-	-
CASSMYSAYNSPLHF	TGTGCCAGTAGTATGTATAGTGCCTATAATTCACCCCTCCACTTT	TRBV19	TRBJ1-6	-	-
CASRNRNSGNTIYF	TGTGCCAGCAGGAACAGAAACTCTGGAAACACCATATATTTT	TRBV6-5	TRBJ1-3	-	-
CATALGGKEQPQHF	TGTGCCACCGCGTTGGGAGGCAAGGAGCAGCCCCAGCATTTT	TRBV28	TRBJ1-5	-	-
CAWSDSLEGMEYF	TGTGCCTGGAGCGACAGTCTTGAGGGTATGGAGTACTTC	TRBV30	TRBJ2-7	-	-
CASSADRAAGYTF	TGTGCCAGCAGCGCTGACAGGGCAGCTGGCTACACCTTC	TRBV9	TRBJ1-2	-	TRBD1
CASSFSRVDRVTGELFF	TGTGCCAGCAGCTTTTCCAGGGTCGATAGAGTCACCGGGGAGCTGTTTTTT	TRBV27	TRBJ2-2	-	-
CASSKGRGYEQYF	TGTGCCAGCTCGAAGGGCAGGGGCTACGAGCAGTACTTC	TRBV18	TRBJ2-7	-	-
CASSPRGGNQPQHF	TGTGCCAGCAGCCCCAGGGGGGGGAATCAGCCCCAGCATTTT	TRBV6-4	TRBJ1-5	-	TRBD1
CASSLGLGGGNQPQHF	TGTGCCAGCAGCTTGGGGCTGGGGGGGGGCAATCAGCCCCAGCATTTT	TRBV7-9	TRBJ1-5	once	-
CASSLFGGTEAFF	TGTGCCAGCAGCTTGTTTGGGGGCACTGAAGCTTTCTTT	TRBV7-9	TRBJ1-1	-	-
CASSGRGGEKLFF	TGTGCCAGCAGTGGCAGGGGAGGTGAAAAACTGTTTTTT	TRBV2	TRBJ1-4	-	-
CASSPRSGFTEAFF	TGTGCCAGCAGCCCCAGATCAGGGTTCACTGAAGCTTTCTTT	TRBV9	TRBJ1-1	-	-
CASSQEAGGLYYGYTF	TGCGCCAGCAGCCAAGAGGCAGGGGGCTTGTACTATGGCTACACCTTC	TRBV4-3	TRBJ1-2	-	TRBD1
CAWSSSQRGGIRVHF	TGTGCCTGGAGTAGCTCTCAGCGCGGGGGTATACGTGTCCACTTT	TRBV30	TRBJ1-6	few	-
CASNKRGASYEQYF	TGTGCCAGCAATAAACGGGGGGCATCCTACGAGCAGTACTTC	TRBV6-1	TRBJ2-7	-	-
CASRLPPGLGTGELFF	TGTGCCAGCAGGCTACCTCCGGGACTAGGCACCGGGGAGCTGTTTTTT	TRBV28	TRBJ2-2	-	TRBD2
CASSPGQGTDTQYF	TGTGCCAGCTCTCCCGGACAGGGCACAGATACGCAGTATTTT	TRBV18	TRBJ2-3	-	TRBD1
CASSQPLVDTQYF	TGTGCCAGCAGCCAACCCTTAGTAGATACGCAGTATTTT	TRBV11-2	TRBJ2-3	once	-
CASSFDQGSYTEAFF	TGCGCCAGCAGCTTTGATCAGGGCTCTTACACTGAAGCTTTCTTT	TRBV5-1	TRBJ1-1	-	-
CASSFTQGGTNEKLFF	TGTGCCAGCAGTTTTACACAGGGTGGCACTAATGAAAAACTGTTTTTT	TRBV28	TRBJ1-4	once	-
CASSLSGWEQYF	TGTGCCAGCAGCTTGTCTGGTTGGGAGCAGTACTTC	TRBV5-4	TRBJ2-7	-	-
CASSSPLSGGQYNEQFF	TGCGCCAGCAGCTCCCCTCTTAGCGGGGGCCAGTACAATGAGCAGTTCTTC	TRBV5-1	TRBJ2-1	-	TRBD2
CASSQTGELFF	TGCGCCAGCAGCCAAACCGGGGAGCTGTTTTTT	TRBV4-1	TRBJ2-2	-	-
CASSYAPSGTQYF	TGTGCCAGCAGTTACGCTCCTAGCGGGACCCAGTACTTC	TRBV6-5	TRBJ2-5	-	TRBD2
CASSVAVNTGELFF	TGTGCCAGCAGCGTAGCCGTGAACACCGGGGAGCTGTTTTTT	TRBV9	TRBJ2-2	-	-
CAWSRRLTGVDTGELFF	TGTGCCTGGAGCCGCCGGTTGACAGGGGTGGACACCGGGGAGCTGTTTTTT	TRBV30	TRBJ2-2	-	TRBD1
CAWSWGTQYF	TGTGCCTGGAGTTGGGGTACGCAGTATTTT	TRBV30	TRBJ2-3	-	-
CASNLEAGGVGEQFF	TGTGCCAGCAACCTCGAAGCGGGCGGGGTCGGGGAGCAGTTCTTC	TRBV2	TRBJ2-1	-	-
CASSFGRNIEAFF	TGTGCCAGCAGCTTTGGTAGGAACATTGAAGCTTTCTTT	TRBV6-5	TRBJ1-1	-	-
CAISRTGPQYNEQFF	TGTGCCATCAGCAGGACGGGTCCCCAATACAATGAGCAGTTCTTC	TRBV10-3	TRBJ2-1	-	-
CASADRGRTGNTIYF	TGTGCCAGCGCGGACAGAGGACGAACTGGAAACACCATATATTTT	TRBV28	TRBJ1-3	-	-
CASSEALGMANSPLHF	TGTGCCAGCAGCGAGGCGCTTGGGATGGCGAATTCACCCCTCCACTTT	TRBV2	TRBJ1-6	-	-
CASSLEGFGYTF	TGTGCCAGCAGCTTAGAAGGGTTTGGCTACACCTTC	TRBV11-2	TRBJ1-2	few	-
CASSPPGATNEKLFF	TGTGCCAGCAGCCCACCAGGAGCAACTAATGAAAAACTGTTTTTT	TRBV28	TRBJ1-4	-	-
CASSPSGTGHYNEQFF	TGCGCCAGCAGCCCAAGCGGGACAGGACACTACAATGAGCAGTTCTTC	TRBV5-1	TRBJ2-1	-	-
CASSPNLGDAIQYF	TGTGCCAGCAGCCCAAACCTCGGGGATGCCATTCAGTACTTC	TRBV7-9	TRBJ2-4	-	-
CASSYSPSGGAHEQFF	TGTGCCAGCAGTTACTCGCCTAGCGGGGGGGCACATGAGCAGTTCTTC	TRBV6-5	TRBJ2-1	-	TRBD2
CASSIAGTGSFLNEQYF	TGTGCCAGCAGCATAGCCGGGACAGGGAGTTTTCTGAACGAGCAGTACTTC	TRBV7-4	TRBJ2-7	few	TRBD1
CASSLGPSGVYEQYF	TGTGCCAGTAGTTTAGGTCCTAGCGGGGTCTACGAGCAGTACTTC	TRBV19	TRBJ2-7	-	TRBD2
CASSFPTNTQETQYF	TGTGCCAGCAGTTTCCCGACCAACACTCAAGAGACCCAGTACTTC	TRBV28	TRBJ2-5	-	-
CASSLLTGGPYEQYF	TGCGCCAGCAGCTTGCTAACAGGGGGCCCCTACGAGCAGTACTTC	TRBV5-1	TRBJ2-7	-	TRBD1
CASSESIGRQSNQPQHF	TGTGCCAGCAGTGAAAGTATAGGGCGGCAGTCCAATCAGCCCCAGCATTTT	TRBV6-1	TRBJ1-5	-	-
CASSPQGDTEAFF	TGTGCCAGCTCACCACAAGGGGACACTGAAGCTTTCTTT	TRBV18	TRBJ1-1	-	-
CAVVVWGNNEKLFF	TGTGCCGTCGTTGTGTGGGGCAATAATGAAAAACTGTTTTTT	TRBV30	TRBJ1-4	-	-
CASSPRQGTVYEQYF	TGTGCCAGCAGCCCGAGACAGGGAACAGTCTACGAGCAGTACTTC	TRBV5-4	TRBJ2-7	-	TRBD1
CASSVEGQGPARPHSNQPQHF	TGTGCCAGCAGCGTAGAGGGACAGGGCCCCGCTCGTCCTCATAGCAATCAGCCCCAGCATTTT	TRBV9	TRBJ1-5	-	TRBD1
CASSLLDRGDEQYF	TGTGCCAGCAGCTTACTAGACAGGGGAGACGAGCAGTACTTC	TRBV7-6	TRBJ2-7	once	TRBD1